Given below is one T cell receptor beta chain in context. This record belongs to a study of blood T cell repertoires in COVID-19. The wider study: The origin of the acute and convalescent COVID-19 samples was the United States, Italy and Spain. PBMCs, B-cell-depleted T cells, or T cells were the source of the cDNA or gDNA that made up the material.

Trimming removed 3 bases from V and 5 bases from J; junction bases left unmatched: 11. Germline V gives CDR1 SGDLS, CDR2 YYNGEE. The CDR3 is made up of 15 amino acids. In the original processing: Nucleated cell number was recorded as an estimate derived from reference gene primer amplification. Some clones are missing from TCRdb's copy, which holds only in-frame ones; the method was immunoSEQ multiplex PCR. Clonal size and the V and J genes are those of that table, whereas D and trimming came from the DNA. The data contain some 460,000 clones, about 89% of them singletons. The sequenced material came from peripheral blood. This TCR was sampled from a woman aged 25-40 years with acute or convalescent COVID-19. The chain combines TRBV9 with TRBJ2-7, with TRBD1 matching over 7 bases. This CDR3 is CASSEGAGGGHEQYF. The CDR3 bases are TGTGCCAGCAGCGAGGGGGCTGGGGGCGGGCACGAGCAGTACTTC.